A selection of T cell receptor beta chains follows, all from one sample in a study of cytomegalovirus exposure and HLA in healthy donors. Assay used: immunoSEQ multiplex PCR; TCRdb lists only in-frame clones, some missing. The sample lists roughly 70,000 clones; 60% to 75% were seen once. Sequencing was done on a sample of PBMCs. The receptors shown here come from a man in his 70s in good health and CMV-seronegative. Both conserved end residues are trimmed from each CDR3. Each record gives: J gene, V gene, CDR3 protein.

TRBJ1-2 TRBV7-8 ASSTDTMGAKGYT
TRBJ1-2 TRBV11-2 ASSRDFRITYGYT
TRBJ1-4 TRBV5-1 ASSTGGQGGRDEKLF
TRBJ2-4 TRBV29-1 SVKTGGYKNIQY
TRBJ2-7 TRBV28 ASKSQGAKSEQY
TRBJ2-5 TRBV30 AWSKKGGGAGFEETQY
TRBJ2-3 TRBV6-5 ASRALAGGPDTQY
TRBJ2-5 TRBV28 ASSGDRDQAETQY
TRBJ2-7 TRBV5-1 ASSPTGYEQY
TRBJ1-1 TRBV9 ASTPGGRSTEAF
TRBJ2-7 TRBV14 ASSLLGLAGIYEQY
. TRBV28 ASSLGQGTPYEQY
TRBJ2-5 TRBV7-2 ASSPGTGQGGETQY